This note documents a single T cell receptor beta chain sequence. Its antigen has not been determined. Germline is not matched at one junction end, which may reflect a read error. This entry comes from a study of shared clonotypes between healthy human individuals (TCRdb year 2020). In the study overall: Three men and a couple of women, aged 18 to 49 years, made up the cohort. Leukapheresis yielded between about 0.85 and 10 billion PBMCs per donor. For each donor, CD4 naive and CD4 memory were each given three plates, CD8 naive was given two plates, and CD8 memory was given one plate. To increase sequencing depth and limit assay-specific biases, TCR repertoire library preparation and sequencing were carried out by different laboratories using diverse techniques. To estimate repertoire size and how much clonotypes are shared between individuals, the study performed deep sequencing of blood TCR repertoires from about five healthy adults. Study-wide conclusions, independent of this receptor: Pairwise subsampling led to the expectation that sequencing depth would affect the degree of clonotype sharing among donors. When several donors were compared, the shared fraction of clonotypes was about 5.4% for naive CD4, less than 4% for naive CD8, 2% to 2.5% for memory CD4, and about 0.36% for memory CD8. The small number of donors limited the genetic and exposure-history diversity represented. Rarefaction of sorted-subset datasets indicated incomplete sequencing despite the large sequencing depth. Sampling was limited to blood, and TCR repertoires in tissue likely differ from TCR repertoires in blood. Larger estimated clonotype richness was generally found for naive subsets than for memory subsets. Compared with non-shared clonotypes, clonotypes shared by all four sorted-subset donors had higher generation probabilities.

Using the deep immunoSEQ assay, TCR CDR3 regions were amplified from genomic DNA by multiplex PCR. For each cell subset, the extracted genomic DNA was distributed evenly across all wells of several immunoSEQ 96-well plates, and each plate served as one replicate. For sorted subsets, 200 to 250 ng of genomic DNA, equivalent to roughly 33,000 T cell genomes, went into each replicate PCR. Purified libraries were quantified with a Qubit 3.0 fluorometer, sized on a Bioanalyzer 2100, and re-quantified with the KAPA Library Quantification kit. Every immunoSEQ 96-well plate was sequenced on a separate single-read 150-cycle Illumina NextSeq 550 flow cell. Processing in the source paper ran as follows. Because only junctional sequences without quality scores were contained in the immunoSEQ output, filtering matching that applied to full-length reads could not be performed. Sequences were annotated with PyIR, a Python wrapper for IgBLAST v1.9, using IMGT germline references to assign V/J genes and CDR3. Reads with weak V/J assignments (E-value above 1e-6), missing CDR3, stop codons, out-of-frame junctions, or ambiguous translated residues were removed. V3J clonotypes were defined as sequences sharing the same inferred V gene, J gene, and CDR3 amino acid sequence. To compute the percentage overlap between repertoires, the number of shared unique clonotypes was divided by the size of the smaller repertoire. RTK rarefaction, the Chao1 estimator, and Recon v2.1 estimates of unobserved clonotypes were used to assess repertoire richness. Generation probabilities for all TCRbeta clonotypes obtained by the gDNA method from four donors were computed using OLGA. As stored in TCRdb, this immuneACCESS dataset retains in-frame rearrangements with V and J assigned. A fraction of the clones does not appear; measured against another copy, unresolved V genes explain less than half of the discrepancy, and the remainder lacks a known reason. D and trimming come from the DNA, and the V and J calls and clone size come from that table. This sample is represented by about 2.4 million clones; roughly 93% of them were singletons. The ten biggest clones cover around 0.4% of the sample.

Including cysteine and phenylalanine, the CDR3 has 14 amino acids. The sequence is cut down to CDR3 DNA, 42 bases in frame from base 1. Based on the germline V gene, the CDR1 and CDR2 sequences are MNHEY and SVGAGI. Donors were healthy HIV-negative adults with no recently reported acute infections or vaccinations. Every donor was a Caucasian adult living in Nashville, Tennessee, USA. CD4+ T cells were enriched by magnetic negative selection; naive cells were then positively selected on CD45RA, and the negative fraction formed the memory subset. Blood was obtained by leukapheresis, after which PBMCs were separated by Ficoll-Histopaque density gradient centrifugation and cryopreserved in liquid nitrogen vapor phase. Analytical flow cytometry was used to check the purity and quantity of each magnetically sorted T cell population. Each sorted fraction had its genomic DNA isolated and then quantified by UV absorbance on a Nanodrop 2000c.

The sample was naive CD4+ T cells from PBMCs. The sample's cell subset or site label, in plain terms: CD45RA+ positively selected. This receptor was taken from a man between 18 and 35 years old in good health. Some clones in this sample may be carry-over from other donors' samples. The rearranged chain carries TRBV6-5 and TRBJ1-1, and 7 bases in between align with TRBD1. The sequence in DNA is TGTGCCAGCACCGCCCCCGGCAGGGGGTCTGAAACTTTCTTT. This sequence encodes CASTAPGRGSETFF.